Detailed here is one T cell receptor (beta chain). Antigen specificity is unknown. The read comes to an end 3 residues before the CDR3 does, leaving the germline J gene to fill in the end. The data belong to a study of T cells in women clearing cervical HPV infection. Study-level background: Controls gave blood once infection was undetectable; cases at lesion identification. For cases, blood was sampled a median approximately 150 days after lesion detection, interquartile range 90 to 200 days. HLA type could not be excluded as a confounder. General study results and limits: Richness plus V gene abundances separated cases from controls with AUC about 0.8.

Libraries were prepared by immunoSEQ multiplex PCR; TCRdb keeps only in-frame clonotypes and omits some of them. Here the sample table reports some 21,000 clones. V lost 5 bases to trimming and J lost 1 base; unmatched junction nucleotides: 4. CDR1 is MDHEN, CDR2 SYDVKM, per germline. The length of the CDR3 is 14 residues. Sequencing was performed on blood buffy coat. The sequence derives from a woman aged 18 to 75 with a cervical HPV16 infection that either progressed to CIN3+ or cleared (not recorded which). This sequence joins TRBV28 and TRBJ2-7; TRBD1 aligns across 8 bases. The CDR3 DNA, read in part, is TGTGCCAGCAGTAGGACAGGGACATCCTACGAG. It translates to CASSRTGTSYE. The full-length CDR3 reads as CASSRTGTSYEQYF. The variable domain in full, completed from reference TRBV28 and TRBJ2-7, reads DVKVTQSSRYLVKRTGEKVFLECVQDMDHENMFWYRQDPGLGLRLIYFSYDVKMKEKGDIPEGYSVSREKKERFSLILESASTNQTSMYLCASSRTGTSYEQYFGPGTRLTVT.